This T cell receptor (beta chain) was sequenced in a study of neurological immune-mediated disorders. Study information: There were 34 multiple sclerosis patients; about 30 were relapsing-remitting and 3 were secondary progressive.

Germline loops: CDR1 KGHSH, CDR2 LQKENI. This CDR3 has 15 residues. V was trimmed by 0 bases and J by 10 bases, leaving 13 bases between them. TCRdb passed the 5' RACE reads through MiXCR, listing each CDR3 protein once. The sample includes around 69,000 distinct CDR3 sequences, 3.4% of them seen just once. This clonotype appeared many times. The V call is TRBV18, the J call TRBJ1-6; D unclear. This clonotype was obtained from a middle-aged man with multiple sclerosis. Sequencing used PBMCs. The CDR3 loop reads CASSPPGSQGSPLHF. The CDR3 coding sequence is TGTGCCAGCTCACCACCGGGAAGCCAAGGATCACCCCTCCACTTT. Full variable domain (remainder filled in from reference TRBV18 and TRBJ1-6): NAGVMQNPRHLVRRRGQEARLRCSPMKGHSHVYWYRQLPEEGLKFMVYLQKENIIDESGMPKERFSAEFPKEGPSILRIQQVVRGDSAAYFCASSPPGSQGSPLHFGNGTRLTVT.